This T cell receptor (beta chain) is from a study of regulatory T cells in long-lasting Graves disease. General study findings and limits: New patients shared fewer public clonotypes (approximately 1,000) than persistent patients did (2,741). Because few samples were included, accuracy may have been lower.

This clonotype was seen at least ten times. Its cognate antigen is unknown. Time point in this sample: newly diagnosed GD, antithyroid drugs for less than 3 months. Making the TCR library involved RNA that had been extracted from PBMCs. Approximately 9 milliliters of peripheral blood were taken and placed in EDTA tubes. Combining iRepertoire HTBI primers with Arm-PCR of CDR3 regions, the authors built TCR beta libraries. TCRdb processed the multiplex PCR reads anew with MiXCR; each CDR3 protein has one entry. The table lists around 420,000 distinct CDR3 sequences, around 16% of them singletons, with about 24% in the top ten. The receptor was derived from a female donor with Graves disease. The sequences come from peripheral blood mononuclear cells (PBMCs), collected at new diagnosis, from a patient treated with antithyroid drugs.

CDR3 loop: CASSFLDTGNTEAFF. DNA of the CDR3: TGTGCCAGCAGCTTCTTGGACACCGGTAACACTGAAGCTTTCTTT. The chain employs TRBV5-5 and TRBJ1-1; tentative D call: TRBD1 (5 bases). The V gene lost 2 bases and the J gene lost 2 bases, with 13 bases spanning the gap. Germline V gene lookup returns CDR1 SGHKS and CDR2 YYEKEE (reference sequence). CDR3 length equals 15 residues.